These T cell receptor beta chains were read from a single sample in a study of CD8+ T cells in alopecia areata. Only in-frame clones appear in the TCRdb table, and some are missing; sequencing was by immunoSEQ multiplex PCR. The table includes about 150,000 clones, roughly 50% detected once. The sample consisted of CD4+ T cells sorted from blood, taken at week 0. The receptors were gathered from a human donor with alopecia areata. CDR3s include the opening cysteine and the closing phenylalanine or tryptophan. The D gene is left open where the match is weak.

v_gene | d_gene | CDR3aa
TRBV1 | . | CTSGIPGNPMDNEQFF
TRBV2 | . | CASRAVHLDTQYF
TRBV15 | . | CATSRPPLGGRYGYTF
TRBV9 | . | CASSVESSSYGYTF
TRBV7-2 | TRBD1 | CASSPTGGASGANVLTF
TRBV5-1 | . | CASSLGVAYGTDTQYF
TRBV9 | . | CASSVGAGNSPLHF
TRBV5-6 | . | CASSLAGSGSYNEQFF
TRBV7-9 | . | CASSYQGGGLGDEQFF
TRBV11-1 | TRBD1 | CASSSQGAANSPLHF
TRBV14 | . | CASSQVRENEKLFF
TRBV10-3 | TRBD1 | CASSHRDRRETQYF
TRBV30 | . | CAWSVGLGREPQHF
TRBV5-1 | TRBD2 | CASSFGTSGEQFF
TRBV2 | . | CASRGASGANVLTF
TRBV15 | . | CATSRDKGKTDTQYF
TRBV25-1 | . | CASTPGPPGEQYF
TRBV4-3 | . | CASSQDRPPLSEPQHF
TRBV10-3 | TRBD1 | CAISRDRNTEAFF
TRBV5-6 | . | CASNLFSRALGYTF
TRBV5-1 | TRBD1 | CASRSGTGVSPLHF
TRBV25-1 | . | CASSDQRNNEQFF
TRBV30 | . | CAWSVAMNTEAFF
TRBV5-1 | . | CASSLSRGDLYGYTF
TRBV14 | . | CASSQSWNEQFF
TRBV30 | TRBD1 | CAWSLPGGDGYTF
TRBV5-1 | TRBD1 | CASSLRGTGLNEQFF
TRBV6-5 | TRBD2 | CASRSGGAAEQYF
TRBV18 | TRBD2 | CASSPGLAGRGDTQYF
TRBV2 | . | CASSEGQFGPSVYTF
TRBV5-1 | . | CASSLQGGSYEQYF
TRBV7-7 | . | CASSRDYNSPLHF
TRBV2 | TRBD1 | CASSPGTGGYEQYF
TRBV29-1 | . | CSLETVPNEQYF
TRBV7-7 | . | CASSLVWTEMNTEAFF
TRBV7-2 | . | CASSLNGRSEQYF
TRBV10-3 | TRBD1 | CAIRRQGMDEQFF
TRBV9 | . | CASSPGNRRNTEAFF
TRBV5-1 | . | CASSLSLSSYEQYF
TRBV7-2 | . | CASSSWDKLYGYTF